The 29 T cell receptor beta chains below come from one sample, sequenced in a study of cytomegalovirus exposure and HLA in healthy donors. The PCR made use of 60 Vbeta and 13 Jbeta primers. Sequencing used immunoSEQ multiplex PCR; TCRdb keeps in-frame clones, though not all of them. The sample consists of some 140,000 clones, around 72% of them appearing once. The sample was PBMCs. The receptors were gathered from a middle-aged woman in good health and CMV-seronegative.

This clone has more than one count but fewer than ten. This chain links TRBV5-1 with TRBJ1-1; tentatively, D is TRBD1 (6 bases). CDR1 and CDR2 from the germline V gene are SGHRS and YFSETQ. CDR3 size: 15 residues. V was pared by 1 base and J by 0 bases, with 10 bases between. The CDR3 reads CASSLRQELNTEAFF. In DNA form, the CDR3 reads TGCGCCAGCAGCTTGAGACAGGAACTGAACACTGAAGCTTTCTTT. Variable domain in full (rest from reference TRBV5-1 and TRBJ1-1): KAGVTQTPRYLIKTRGQQVTLSCSPISGHRSVSWYQQTPGQGLQFLFEYFSETQRNKGNFPGRFSGRQFSNSRSEMNVSTLELGDSALYLCASSLRQELNTEAFFGQGTRLTVV.

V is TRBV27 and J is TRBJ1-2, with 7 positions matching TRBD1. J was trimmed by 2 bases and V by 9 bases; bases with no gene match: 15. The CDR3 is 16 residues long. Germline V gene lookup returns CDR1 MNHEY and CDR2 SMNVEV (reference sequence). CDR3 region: CASGQASTQVNYGYTF. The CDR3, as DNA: TGTGCCAGTGGACAGGCGTCGACGCAGGTGAACTATGGCTACACCTTC.

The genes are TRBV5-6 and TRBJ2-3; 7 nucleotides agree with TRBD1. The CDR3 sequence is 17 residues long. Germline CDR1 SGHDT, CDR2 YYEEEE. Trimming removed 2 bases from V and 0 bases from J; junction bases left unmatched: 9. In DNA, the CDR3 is TGTGCCAGCAGCTTAGGGACAGCTTTAGACAGCACAGATACGCAGTATTTT. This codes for CASSLGTALDSTDTQYF.

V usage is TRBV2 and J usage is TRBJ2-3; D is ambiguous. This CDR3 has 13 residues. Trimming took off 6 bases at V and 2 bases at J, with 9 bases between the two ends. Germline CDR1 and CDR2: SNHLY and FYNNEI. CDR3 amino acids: CASRGDVTDTQYF. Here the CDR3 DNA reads TGTGCCAGCAGGGGCGACGTCACAGATACGCAGTATTTT.

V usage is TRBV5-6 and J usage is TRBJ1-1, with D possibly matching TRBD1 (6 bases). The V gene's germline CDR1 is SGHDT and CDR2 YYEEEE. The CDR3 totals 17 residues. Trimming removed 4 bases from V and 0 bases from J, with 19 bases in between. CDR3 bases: TGTGCCAGCAGCCATAACTTAATCAGGGGAATGAACACTGAAGCTTTCTTT. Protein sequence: CASSHNLIRGMNTEAFF.

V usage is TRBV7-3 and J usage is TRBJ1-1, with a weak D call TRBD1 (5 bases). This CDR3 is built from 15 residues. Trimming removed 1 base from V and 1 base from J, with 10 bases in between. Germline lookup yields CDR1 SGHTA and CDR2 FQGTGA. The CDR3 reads CASSLIRQQNTEAFF. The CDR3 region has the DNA TGTGCCAGCAGCTTAATAAGACAGCAGAACACTGAAGCTTTCTTT.

CDR3 loop: CASSIKGGTDTGELFF. The CDR3 nucleotides read TGTGCCAGTAGTATAAAGGGAGGGACTGACACCGGGGAGCTGTTTTTT. The genes are TRBV19 and TRBJ2-2; 7 nucleotides line up with TRBD2. The CDR3 has 16 residues. The germline CDR1 and CDR2 sequences are LNHDA and SQIVND (reference sequence). Losses at the gene ends were 2 bases for V and 3 bases for J; bases not matched to a gene: 6.

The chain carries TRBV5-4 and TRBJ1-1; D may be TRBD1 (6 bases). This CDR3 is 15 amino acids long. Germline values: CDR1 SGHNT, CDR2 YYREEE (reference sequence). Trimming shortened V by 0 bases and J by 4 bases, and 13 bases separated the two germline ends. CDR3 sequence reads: CASSLDTGSGTEAFF. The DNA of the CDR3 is TGTGCCAGCAGCTTGGATACAGGGTCGGGCACTGAAGCTTTCTTT.

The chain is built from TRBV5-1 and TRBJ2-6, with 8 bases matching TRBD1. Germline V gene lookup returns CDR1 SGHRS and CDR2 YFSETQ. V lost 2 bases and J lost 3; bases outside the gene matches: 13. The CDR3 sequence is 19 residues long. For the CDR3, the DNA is TGCGCCAGCAGCTTAACCGGGACAGGCTCGGATTTTGGGGCCAACGTCCTGACTTTC. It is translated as CASSLTGTGSDFGANVLTF.

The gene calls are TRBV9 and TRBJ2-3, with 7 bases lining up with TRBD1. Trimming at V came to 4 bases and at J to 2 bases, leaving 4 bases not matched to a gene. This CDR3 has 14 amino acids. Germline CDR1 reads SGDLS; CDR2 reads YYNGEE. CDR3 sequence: CASSPDRVTDTQYF. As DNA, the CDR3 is TGTGCCAGCAGCCCAGACAGGGTCACAGATACGCAGTATTTT.

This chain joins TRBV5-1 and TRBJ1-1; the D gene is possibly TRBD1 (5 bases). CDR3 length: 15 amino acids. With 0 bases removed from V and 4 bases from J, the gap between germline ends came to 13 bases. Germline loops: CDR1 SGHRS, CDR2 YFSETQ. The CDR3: CASSLVSQGGTEAFF. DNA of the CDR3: TGCGCCAGCAGCTTGGTTTCCCAGGGAGGCACTGAAGCTTTCTTT.

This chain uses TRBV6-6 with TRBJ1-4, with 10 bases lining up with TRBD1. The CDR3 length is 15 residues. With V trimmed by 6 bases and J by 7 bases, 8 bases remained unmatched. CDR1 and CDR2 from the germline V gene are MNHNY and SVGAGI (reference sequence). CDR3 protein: CASRPRQGATEKLFF. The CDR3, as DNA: TGTGCCAGCAGACCCCGACAGGGGGCAACTGAAAAACTGTTTTTT.

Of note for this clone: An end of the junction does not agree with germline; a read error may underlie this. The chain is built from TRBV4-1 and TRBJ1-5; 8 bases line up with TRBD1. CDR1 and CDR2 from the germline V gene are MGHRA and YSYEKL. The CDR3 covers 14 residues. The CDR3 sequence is CVSSQGQGNQPQHF. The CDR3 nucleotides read TGCGTCAGCAGCCAAGGACAGGGTAATCAGCCCCAGCATTTT.

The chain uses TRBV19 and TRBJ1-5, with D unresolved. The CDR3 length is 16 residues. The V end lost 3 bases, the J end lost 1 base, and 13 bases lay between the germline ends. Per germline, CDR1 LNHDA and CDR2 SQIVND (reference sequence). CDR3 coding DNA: TGTGCCAGTAGTATGGGCCGGGGTGGGAGCAATCAGCCCCAGCATTTT. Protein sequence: CASSMGRGGSNQPQHF.

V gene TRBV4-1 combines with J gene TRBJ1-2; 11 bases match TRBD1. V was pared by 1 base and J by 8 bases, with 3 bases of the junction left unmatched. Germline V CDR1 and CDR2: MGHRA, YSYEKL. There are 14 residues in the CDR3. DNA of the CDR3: TGCGCCAGCAGCCAAGGGACAGGGGGCCAGGGCTACACCTTC. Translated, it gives CASSQGTGGQGYTF.

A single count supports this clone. The CDR3: CASSNRVQRNYGYTF. CDR3 coding DNA: TGTGCCAGCAGCAATAGGGTACAGCGGAACTATGGCTACACCTTC. This sequence joins TRBV21-1 and TRBJ1-2. TRBV21-1 is a pseudogene. The CDR3 loop spans 15 amino acids.

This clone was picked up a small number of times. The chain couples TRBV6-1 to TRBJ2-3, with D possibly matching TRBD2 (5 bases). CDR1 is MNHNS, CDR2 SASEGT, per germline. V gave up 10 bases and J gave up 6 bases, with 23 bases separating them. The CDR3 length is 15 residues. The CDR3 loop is CATHEAPSEVDTQYF. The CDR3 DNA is TGTGCCACCCATGAGGCCCCCTCGGAGGTCGATACGCAGTATTTT.

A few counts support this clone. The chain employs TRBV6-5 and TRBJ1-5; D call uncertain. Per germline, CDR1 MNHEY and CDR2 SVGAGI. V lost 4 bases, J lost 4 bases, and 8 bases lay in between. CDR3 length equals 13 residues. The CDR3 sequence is CASSFGRNQPQHF. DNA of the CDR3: TGTGCCAGCAGTTTCGGGAGGAATCAGCCCCAGCATTTT.

The CDR3 coding sequence is TGTGCCAGCAGCTCTTTTGGTGGGGGGGTTTACAATGAGCAGTTCTTC. Translating it yields CASSSFGGGVYNEQFF. The chain recombines TRBV7-2 with TRBJ2-1; 7 bases match TRBD2. The V and J ends lost 4 bases and 4 bases, in that order; junction bases with no gene match: 10. This CDR3 has 16 amino acids. Germline assignment: CDR1 SGHTA and CDR2 FQGNSA.

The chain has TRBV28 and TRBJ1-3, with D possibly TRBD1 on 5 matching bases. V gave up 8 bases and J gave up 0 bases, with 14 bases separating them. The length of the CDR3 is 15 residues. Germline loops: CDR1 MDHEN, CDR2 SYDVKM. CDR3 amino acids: CASVNGGGSGNTIYF. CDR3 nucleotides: TGTGCCAGCGTAAATGGCGGGGGCTCTGGAAACACCATATATTTT. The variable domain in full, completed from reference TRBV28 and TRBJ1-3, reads DVKVTQSSRYLVKRTGEKVFLECVQDMDHENMFWYRQDPGLGLRLIYFSYDVKMKEKGDIPEGYSVSREKKERFSLILESASTNQTSMYLCASVNGGGSGNTIYFGEGSWLTVV.

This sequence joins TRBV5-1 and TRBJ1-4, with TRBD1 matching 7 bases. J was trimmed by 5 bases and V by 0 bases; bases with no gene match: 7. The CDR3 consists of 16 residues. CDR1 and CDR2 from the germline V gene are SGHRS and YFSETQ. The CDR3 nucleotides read TGCGCCAGCAGCTTGGGCGCCAGGGGGAGGAATGAAAAACTGTTTTTT. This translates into CASSLGARGRNEKLFF.

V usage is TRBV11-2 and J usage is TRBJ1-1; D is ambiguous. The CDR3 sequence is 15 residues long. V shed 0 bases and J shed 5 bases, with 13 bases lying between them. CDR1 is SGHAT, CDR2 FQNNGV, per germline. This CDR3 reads CASSLDLGRGTEAFF. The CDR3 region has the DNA TGTGCCAGCAGCTTAGACCTGGGAAGAGGGACTGAAGCTTTCTTT.

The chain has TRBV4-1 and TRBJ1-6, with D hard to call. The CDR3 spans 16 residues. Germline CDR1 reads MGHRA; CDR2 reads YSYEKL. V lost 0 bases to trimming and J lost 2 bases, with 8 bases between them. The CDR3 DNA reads TGCGCCAGCAGCCAAGAAGAGTTGGCCTATAATTCACCCCTCCACTTT. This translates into CASSQEELAYNSPLHF.

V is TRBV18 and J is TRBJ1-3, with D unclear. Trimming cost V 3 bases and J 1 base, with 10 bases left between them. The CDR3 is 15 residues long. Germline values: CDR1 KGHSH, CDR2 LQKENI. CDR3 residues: CASSPSRGSGNTIYF. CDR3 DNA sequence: TGTGCCAGCTCACCCTCCCGGGGTTCTGGAAACACCATATATTTT.

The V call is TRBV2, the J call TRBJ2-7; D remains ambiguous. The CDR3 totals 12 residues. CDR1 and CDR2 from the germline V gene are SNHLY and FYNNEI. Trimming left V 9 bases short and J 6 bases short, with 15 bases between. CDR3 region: CASGQVVSEQYV. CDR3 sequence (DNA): TGTGCCAGTGGGCAGGTCGTATCCGAGCAGTACGTC.

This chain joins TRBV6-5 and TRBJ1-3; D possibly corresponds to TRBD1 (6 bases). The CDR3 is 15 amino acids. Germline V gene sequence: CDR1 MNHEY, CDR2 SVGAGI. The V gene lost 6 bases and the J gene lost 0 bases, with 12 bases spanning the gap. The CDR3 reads CASRTGALSGNTIYF. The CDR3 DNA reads TGTGCCAGCAGGACAGGCGCCCTCTCTGGAAACACCATATATTTT.

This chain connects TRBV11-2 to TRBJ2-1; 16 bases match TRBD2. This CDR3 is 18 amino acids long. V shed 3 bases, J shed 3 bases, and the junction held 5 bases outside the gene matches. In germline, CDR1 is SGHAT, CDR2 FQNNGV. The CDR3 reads CASSLRGLAGGDYNEQFF. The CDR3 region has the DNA TGTGCCAGCAGCTTGCGGGGACTAGCGGGGGGGGACTACAATGAGCAGTTCTTC.

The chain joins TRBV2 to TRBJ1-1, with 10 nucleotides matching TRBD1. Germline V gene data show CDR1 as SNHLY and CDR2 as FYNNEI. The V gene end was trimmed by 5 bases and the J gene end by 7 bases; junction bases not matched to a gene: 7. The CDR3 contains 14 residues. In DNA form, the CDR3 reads TGTGCCAGCAGTTCGGACAGGGGGTACGGTGAAGCTTTCTTT. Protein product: CASSSDRGYGEAFF. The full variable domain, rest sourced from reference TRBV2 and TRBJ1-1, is EPEVTQTPSHQVTQMGQEVILRCVPISNHLYFYWYRQILGQKVEFLVSFYNNEISEKSEIFDDQFSVERPDGSNFTLKIRSTKLEDSAMYFCASSSDRGYGEAFFGQGTRLTVV.

The CDR3 DNA reads TGTGCCAGCAGCTTATTCCAGTACAATGAGCAGTTCTTC. This encodes CASSLFQYNEQFF. This chain links TRBV5-5 with TRBJ2-1; D is unresolved. Trimming removed 2 bases from V and 4 bases from J, with 7 bases in between. Germline CDR1 is SGHKS and CDR2 is YYEKEE (reference sequence). The CDR3 length is 13 residues.